The source of this T cell receptor (beta chain) is a study of shared T cell receptors in the human thymus. V shed 4 bases and J 2 bases; nucleotides not matched to a gene: 10. The CDR3 has 18 amino acids. CDR1 is SGHRS, CDR2 YFSETQ, per germline. TCRdb keeps only in-frame clones here, not all; method: immunoSEQ multiplex PCR. Counted here are hundreds of thousands of clones, about 89% occurring once; the ten biggest clones make up just under 0.0095%. The sample was also reused in another study, on human thymus T cells. Per that paper: The sample donors, healthy Finnish infants, were having corrective surgery for congenital heart defects. From resections taken during corrective heart surgery, the thymus tissue was obtained. Thymic and blood repertoires appeared to display a bias in their usage of V and J genes. Related research has reported that thymic repertoires overlap highly among unrelated individuals.

This chain uses TRBV5-1 with TRBJ2-5; 14 bases agree with TRBD2. This clonotype was sampled from a boy under two years old with a congenital heart defect. The sample was thymocytes. CDR3: CASSPGLAGGPIQETQYF. The DNA for the CDR3 is TGCGCCAGCAGCCCAGGACTAGCGGGGGGACCGATTCAAGAGACCCAGTACTTC.